The rows below give T cell receptor beta chains drawn from one sample of a study of T cell changes during pregnancy in multiple sclerosis. Sequencing was performed with immunoSEQ multiplex PCR; in TCRdb, only in-frame clones are kept and a portion is missing. This table has 90,000 to 130,000 clones, approximately 90% appearing once. The sequencing here drew on peripheral blood, taken in the third trimester of pregnancy. These receptors were taken from a female donor with multiple sclerosis, enrolled in a pregnancy study. The CDR3 runs from the conserved cysteine through the conserved F or W. The D gene is left open where the match is weak. Clone size is not always given. Where it is, it says once, few, many or a class for expanded clones.

V	D	J	length	size	DNA	CDR3
TRBV2	-	TRBJ2-3	15	-	TGTGCCAGCAGCTACCAAAGCGGAAGCACAGATACGCAGTATTTT	CASSYQSGSTDTQYF
TRBV19	TRBD1	TRBJ2-7	12	-	TGTGCCACTAGACAGGGAACCTACGAGCAGTACTTC	CATRQGTYEQYF
TRBV29-1	-	TRBJ2-7	13	-	TGCAGCGTTGGGTCCGGGGGAACGGACGAGCAGTACTTC	CSVGSGGTDEQYF
TRBV7-8	-	TRBJ2-1	16	-	TGTGCCAGCAGCCCTCCGCCCGGGAGAATCTACAATGAGCAGTTCTTC	CASSPPPGRIYNEQFF
TRBV5-8	-	TRBJ2-1	16	-	TGTGCCAGCAGCTGGGTAGGTTCGGCAGCCGGGAATGAGCAGTTCTTC	CASSWVGSAAGNEQFF
TRBV5-1	-	TRBJ2-3	15	-	TGCGCCAGCAGCTTGACCCGGACTAGCACAGATACGCAGTATTTT	CASSLTRTSTDTQYF
TRBV15	-	TRBJ2-7	12	-	TGTGCCACCAGCAGAACAGGGTACGAGCAGTACTTC	CATSRTGYEQYF
TRBV20-1	-	TRBJ1-2	11	-	TGCAGTGCTTCAGCTAACTATGGCTACACCTTC	CSASANYGYTF
TRBV27	TRBD1	TRBJ2-5	13	once	TGTGCCAGCAGTTTTCAGGGGGACGGGACCCAGTACTTC	CASSFQGDGTQYF
TRBV7-9	-	TRBJ1-4	15	-	TGTGCCAGCAGCTCCGCCGGTACGGGAGATGAAAAACTGTTTTTT	CASSSAGTGDEKLFF
TRBV28	TRBD1	TRBJ1-5	15	once	TGTGCCAGCAGTCAAAGGACAGGAGGGCATCAGCCCCAGCATTTT	CASSQRTGGHQPQHF
TRBV28	-	TRBJ1-1	15	-	TGTGCCAGCGAAGATACCGCCTTAGAACACACTGAAGCTTTCTTT	CASEDTALEHTEAFF
TRBV5-1	-	TRBJ2-3	14	-	TGCGCCAGCAGCCTCCGGGTAGCGGTAGATACGCAGTATTTT	CASSLRVAVDTQYF
TRBV10-3	-	TRBJ2-2	15	-	TGTGCCACAAAAATCTCCTCTGCGGACACCGGGGAGCTGTTTTTT	CATKISSADTGELFF
TRBV4-1	TRBD1	TRBJ1-6	14	-	TGCGCCAGCAGCCCCCGGGACAGGGCTTCACCCCTCCACTTT	CASSPRDRASPLHF
TRBV27	TRBD1	TRBJ1-2	13	-	TGTGCCAGCAGCGGGACAGGGGAGGATGGCTACACCTTC	CASSGTGEDGYTF
TRBV19	-	TRBJ2-7	16	-	TGTGCCAGTAGTCGCGGGACAGCCGAAAGCTCCTACGAGCAGTACTTC	CASSRGTAESSYEQYF
TRBV11-2	TRBD1	TRBJ2-7	15	once	TGTGCCAGCAGCTTGTCGACAGGGGGAGGTTACGAGCAGTACTTC	CASSLSTGGGYEQYF
TRBV5-6	TRBD1	TRBJ2-7	14	-	TGTGCCAGCAGCCCGCCGGGACAGGAGGGCGAGCAGTACTTC	CASSPPGQEGEQYF
TRBV7-9	-	TRBJ1-3	15	-	TGTGCCAGCACCGTTAGACTGAACTCTGGAAACACCATATATTTT	CASTVRLNSGNTIYF
TRBV7-9	-	TRBJ1-1	14	-	TGTGCCAGCAGCTTAGCGTGGGGGGGCCGTGAAGCTTTCTTT	CASSLAWGGREAFF
TRBV6-6	TRBD1	TRBJ1-5	14	-	TGTGCCAGCCACCACAGGGGGAGCAATCAGCCCCAGCATTTT	CASHHRGSNQPQHF
TRBV18	TRBD1	TRBJ1-4	14	once	TGTGCCAGCTCACCAGAGACAGGGGGTGAAAAACTGTTTTTT	CASSPETGGEKLFF
TRBV30	-	TRBJ2-2	15	-	TGTGCCGGGGCGGGGCTAGCGCGAAACACCGGGGAGCTGTTTTTT	CAGAGLARNTGELFF
TRBV19	TRBD1	TRBJ1-5	13	-	TGTGCCAGTAGGGGACAGAGCAATCAGCCCCAGCATTTT	CASRGQSNQPQHF
TRBV6-1	TRBD1	TRBJ2-6	16	-	TGTGCCAGCAGTGCCGGACAGGGATCAGGGGCCAACGTCCTGACTTTC	CASSAGQGSGANVLTF
TRBV6-5	TRBD2	TRBJ2-5	16	-	TGTGCCAGCAGTTACGGGCTAGCGGGGATCCAAGAGACCCAGTACTTC	CASSYGLAGIQETQYF
TRBV4-1	TRBD2	TRBJ2-4	20	-	TGCGCCAGCAGCCAAGATTTCGGGGGGGTAGCGGGGGGGCTCAAAAACATTCAGTACTTC	CASSQDFGGVAGGLKNIQYF
TRBV10-3	-	TRBJ2-2	14	-	TGTGCCATCAGCTCCCAGGGGAACACCGGGGAGCTGTTTTTT	CAISSQGNTGELFF
TRBV7-9	-	TRBJ1-1	13	-	TGTGCCAGCAGCTTAGGGTCGGGGTTGACGGGTTTCTTT	CASSLGSGLTGFF
TRBV9	TRBD2	TRBJ2-7	15	-	TGTGCCAGCGGGCCCCCCCCGGGAGCGGGGGGCGAGCAGTACTTC	CASGPPPGAGGEQYF
TRBV18	-	TRBJ1-5	14	once	TGTGCCAGCTCACCGTCAGGGCTAGGGCAGCCCCAGCATTTT	CASSPSGLGQPQHF
TRBV6-4	-	TRBJ2-2	14	-	TGTGCCAGCAGTGACTCCCAGGTCCCCGGGGAGCTGTTTTTT	CASSDSQVPGELFF
TRBV11-2	TRBD2	TRBJ2-1	15	-	TGTGCCAGCAGCTTCTCTAGCGGGCACTACAATGAGCAGTTCTTC	CASSFSSGHYNEQFF